These 31 T cell receptor beta chains originate from one sample sequenced in a study of blood T cell repertoires in COVID-19. Here immunoSEQ multiplex PCR was the method, and the copy in TCRdb shows in-frame clones only, minus some. The sample shows a few hundred thousand clones, roughly 86% of them seen only once. The sample consisted of peripheral blood. All receptors come from a man at least 80 years old with acute or convalescent COVID-19.

This clone has a single count. CDR3 nucleotide sequence: TGCAGCGAAAAGACAGGGGCAGATACGCAGTATTTT. Translated, it gives CSEKTGADTQYF. The V gene is TRBV29-1, the J gene TRBJ2-3; TRBD1 aligns across 8 bases. V dropped 7 bases and J dropped 4; count of bases not matched to a gene: 4. This CDR3 is built from 12 residues. CDR1 is SQVTM and CDR2 is ANQGSEA in the germline V gene.

A few counts support this clone. This chain links TRBV5-6 with TRBJ2-7; possibly TRBD2 for D (6 bases). V was clipped by 4 bases and J by 3 bases, with 14 bases between them. This CDR3 has 14 amino acids. The germline V gene encodes CDR1 SGHDT and CDR2 YYEEEE. The CDR3 protein is CASSPWRALYEQYF. CDR3 nucleotide sequence: TGTGCCAGCAGCCCGTGGAGGGCCCTCTACGAGCAGTACTTC.

This clone was detected once. The genes are TRBV27 and TRBJ2-7; D might be TRBD1 (6 bases). V was shortened by 8 bases and J by 2 bases, with 16 bases between the two germline ends. Germline loops: CDR1 MNHEY, CDR2 SMNVEV (reference sequence). The CDR3 loop spans 14 amino acids. In nucleotides, the CDR3 is TGTGCCAGCCGCCCCACAGGGATTCCCTACGAGCAGTACTTC. Translation: CASRPTGIPYEQYF.

The chain carries TRBV6-6 and TRBJ2-5; D unclear. CDR1 MNHNY and CDR2 SVGAGI come from the germline V gene (reference sequence). The CDR3 has 13 residues. V shed 2 bases and J shed 0 bases, with 4 bases lying between them. CDR3 amino acids: CASSYLYQETQYF. CDR3 sequence (DNA): TGTGCCAGCAGTTACCTGTACCAAGAGACCCAGTACTTC.

The chain combines TRBV10-1 with TRBJ1-3, with TRBD1 matching 7 bases. The trim removed 6 bases at V and 0 bases at J, leaving 11 bases unmatched. The germline CDR1 and CDR2 sequences are WNHNN and SYGVQD (reference sequence). The CDR3 is 17 residues long. CDR3 sequence reads: CASSPKKDRSSGNTIYF. The CDR3 coding sequence is TGCGCCAGCAGCCCTAAGAAGGACAGGTCCTCTGGAAACACCATATATTTT.

V usage is TRBV15 and J usage is TRBJ2-1; D not resolved. This CDR3 contains 14 residues. V lost 2 bases and J 5 bases, leaving 10 bases between the germline ends. Germline CDR1 and CDR2: LNHNV and YYDKDF (reference sequence). The CDR3 bases are TGTGCCACCAGCAGAACGTACGAGAACAATGAGCAGTTCTTC. Amino acid sequence: CATSRTYENNEQFF.

There are a few counts of this clone. The chain is built from TRBV28 and TRBJ1-2, with 9 bases matching TRBD1. CDR1 and CDR2 from the germline V gene are MDHEN and SYDVKM. V lost 2 bases, J lost 4 bases, and 5 bases stayed unmatched. This CDR3 is built from 15 residues. The CDR3 bases are TGTGCCAGCAGTTTAGGGACAGGGCGAATCTATGGCTACACCTTC. It is translated as CASSLGTGRIYGYTF.

V gene TRBV7-9 combines with J gene TRBJ2-4, with TRBD2 identical over 8 bases. CDR3 size: 15 residues. Germline V CDR1 and CDR2: SEHNR, FQNEAQ (reference sequence). The trim removed 1 base at V and 6 bases at J, leaving 5 bases unmatched. The CDR3 sequence: CASSLGPLAGNIQYF. CDR3 DNA: TGTGCCAGCAGCTTAGGTCCTCTAGCGGGAAACATTCAGTACTTC.

The chain joins TRBV15 to TRBJ2-3; weak D call: TRBD1 (6 bases). CDR3 size: 15 residues. Trimming took off 4 bases at V and 2 bases at J, with 13 bases between the two ends. The germline CDR1 and CDR2 sequences are LNHNV and YYDKDF (reference sequence). The CDR3 is CATSTQGQSTDTQYF. DNA of the CDR3: TGTGCCACCAGCACCCAAGGACAGTCCACAGATACGCAGTATTTT.

This clone was seen a single time. The chain links TRBV27 to TRBJ1-2, with D tentatively TRBD1 (6 bases). The germline gives CDR1 MNHEY, CDR2 SMNVEV (reference sequence). Trimming shortened V by 6 bases and J by 3 bases, and 11 bases separated the two germline ends. The CDR3 length is 13 residues. CDR3 amino acids: CASSRQVDYGYTF. DNA of the CDR3: TGTGCCAGCAGCCGACAGGTGGACTATGGCTACACCTTC.

This rearrangement joins TRBV6-1 to TRBJ1-1, with D uncertain. The V end lost 4 bases, the J end lost 1 base, and 16 bases lay between the germline ends. Looked up from germline, CDR1 is MNHNS and CDR2 is SASEGT. This CDR3 spans 16 amino acids. The CDR3 sequence: CASSGSGSPRNTEAFF. The CDR3 bases are TGTGCCAGCAGTGGGTCCGGTTCTCCGAGGAACACTGAAGCTTTCTTT.

V is TRBV5-6 and J is TRBJ2-4, with D tentatively TRBD1 (5 bases). The CDR3 extends over 17 amino acids. The V gene lost 1 base and the J gene lost 0 bases, with 14 bases spanning the gap. The germline V gene has CDR1 SGHDT and CDR2 YYEEEE. The CDR3 sequence is CASSLRGIGLAKNIQYF. The CDR3 nucleotides read TGTGCCAGCAGCTTGAGGGGCATCGGGTTAGCCAAAAACATTCAGTACTTC.

The rearrangement uses TRBV29-1 and TRBJ2-3; 7 nucleotides align to TRBD2. V dropped 7 bases and J dropped 1; count of bases not matched to a gene: 2. The CDR3 runs to 12 residues. CDR1 SQVTM and CDR2 ANQGSEA come from the germline V gene. The CDR3 spells CSAREGTDTQYF. The CDR3 DNA reads as TGCAGCGCCCGGGAGGGCACAGATACGCAGTATTTT.

This rearrangement joins TRBV5-6 to TRBJ1-1; tentative D call: TRBD1 (5 bases). This CDR3 comprises 14 residues. Germline V CDR1 and CDR2: SGHDT, YYEEEE. V was pared by 0 bases and J by 5 bases, with 11 bases between. The CDR3 loop reads CASSLEMGRTEAFF. The CDR3 bases are TGTGCCAGCAGCTTGGAGATGGGGCGGACTGAAGCTTTCTTT.

The rearrangement joins TRBV18 to TRBJ1-5; 7 bases agree with TRBD1. CDR1 is KGHSH, CDR2 LQKENI, per germline. CDR3 length equals 15 residues. J was trimmed by 7 bases and V by 3 bases; bases with no gene match: 9. The CDR3 sequence: CASSPLTGLHQPQHF. CDR3 DNA sequence: TGTGCCAGCTCACCCTTGACAGGGTTGCACCAGCCCCAGCATTTT.

The rearrangement links TRBV9 to TRBJ2-5; 7 bases fit TRBD1. The CDR3 covers 14 residues. Germline assignment: CDR1 SGDLS and CDR2 YYNGEE. V trimming: 4 bases; J trimming: 5 bases; junction bases outside the gene matches: 8. In DNA, the CDR3 is TGTGCCAGCAGCTCCACAGGGGCCGAGGAGACCCAGTACTTC. Translated, it gives CASSSTGAEETQYF.

This clone was found once. This chain joins TRBV2 and TRBJ2-1; 8 nucleotides align to TRBD1. CDR1 SNHLY and CDR2 FYNNEI come from the germline V gene. The trim removed 4 bases at V and 0 bases at J, leaving 2 bases unmatched. The CDR3 is made up of 15 amino acids. As DNA, the CDR3 is TGTGCCAGCAGTGTGGACAGGGTCTCCTACAATGAGCAGTTCTTC. Its protein is CASSVDRVSYNEQFF.

The V call is TRBV5-1, the J call TRBJ2-2; perhaps TRBD2 as D (6 bases). The CDR3 contains 16 residues. Germline V CDR1 and CDR2: SGHRS, YFSETQ. V shed 2 bases and J shed 1 base, with 12 bases lying between them. The CDR3 bases are TGCGCCAGCAGCTTTGGGGGGAGGATGAACACCGGGGAGCTGTTTTTT. Amino acids: CASSFGGRMNTGELFF.

The rearrangement uses TRBV6-5 and TRBJ1-2, with a possible D match to TRBD1 (5 bases). This CDR3 is built from 14 residues. Germline assignment: CDR1 MNHEY and CDR2 SVGAGI. Trimming removed 10 bases from V and 4 bases from J, with 19 bases in between. In DNA, the CDR3 is TGTGCCACCGAAAATGGGGCCAGCTTCTATGGCTACACCTTC. This encodes CATENGASFYGYTF.

In its sample, this clone was seen once. This chain joins TRBV4-2 and TRBJ1-4; the match to TRBD1 covers 9 bases. This CDR3 has 16 amino acids. Germline CDR1 and CDR2: LGHNA and YNFKEQ. Trimming cost V 4 bases and J 4 bases; bases outside gene matches: 7. The CDR3 protein is CASSRDPGQGNEKLFF. CDR3 in DNA: TGTGCCAGCAGCCGAGACCCGGGACAGGGTAATGAAAAACTGTTTTTT.

The chain recombines TRBV6-6 with TRBJ1-2, with D perhaps TRBD1 (6 bases). Trimming took off 1 base at V and 13 bases at J, with 13 bases between the two ends. There are 12 residues in the CDR3. Germline V gives CDR1 MNHNY, CDR2 SVGAGI (reference sequence). The CDR3 coding sequence is TGTGCCAGCAGTTACTACGGGGGGGCGGGCACCTTC. Translating gives CASSYYGGAGTF.

The chain carries TRBV6-2 or TRBV6-3 and TRBJ2-7, with TRBD1 identical over 8 bases. Germline CDR1 and CDR2: MNHEY and SVGEGT. J gave up 0 bases and V 2 bases, and 6 bases lay outside the gene matches. The CDR3 consists of 16 residues. This CDR3 is CASSYPTGTGSYEQYF. Here the CDR3 DNA reads TGTGCCAGCAGTTACCCCACCGGGACAGGCTCCTACGAGCAGTACTTC.

The CDR3 DNA is TGTGCCAGCAGCGGGACAGGGGGCTACGAGCAGTACTTC. This gives the protein CASSGTGGYEQYF. The V gene is TRBV9, the J gene TRBJ2-7, with TRBD1 matching 10 bases. The CDR3 sequence is 13 residues long. J gave up 3 bases and V 3 bases, and 0 bases lay outside the gene matches. Germline assignment: CDR1 SGDLS and CDR2 YYNGEE.

The chain is built from TRBV3-1 (or the pseudogene TRBV3-2) and TRBJ2-5; TRBD2 might be the D (5 bases). The germline V gene has CDR1 LGHDT and CDR2 YNNKEL (reference sequence). Trimming cost V 1 base and J 0 bases, with 9 bases left between them. CDR3 size: 15 residues. CDR3 sequence (DNA): TGTGCCAGCAGCCAAGCCACCGGGAACCAAGAGACCCAGTACTTC. This translates into CASSQATGNQETQYF.

V usage is TRBV27 and J usage is TRBJ1-1, with a possible D match to TRBD1 (5 bases). The V gene lost 5 bases and the J gene lost 4 bases, with 14 bases spanning the gap. CDR3 length equals 14 residues. Germline lookup yields CDR1 MNHEY and CDR2 SMNVEV (reference sequence). The CDR3, as DNA: TGTGCCAGCAGTCCCAGGGAGGAGGGCACTGAAGCTTTCTTT. Translation: CASSPREEGTEAFF.

This chain connects TRBV19 to TRBJ1-1; D might be TRBD1 (5 bases). This CDR3 is built from 13 residues. In germline, CDR1 is LNHDA, CDR2 SQIVND (reference sequence). V gave up 6 bases and J gave up 2 bases, with 10 bases separating them. CDR3 region: CASSRQTNTEAFF. DNA for the CDR3: TGTGCCAGTAGCCGACAGACTAACACTGAAGCTTTCTTT. The variable domain in full, completed from reference TRBV19 and TRBJ1-1, reads DGGITQSPKYLFRKEGQNVTLSCEQNLNHDAMYWYRQDPGQGLRLIYYSQIVNDFQKGDIAEGYSVSREKKESFPLTVTSAQKNPTAFYLCASSRQTNTEAFFGQGTRLTVV.

The chain carries TRBV5-6 and TRBJ1-4, with 10 bases identical to TRBD1. The length of the CDR3 is 18 residues. J gave up 5 bases and V 4 bases, and 14 bases lay outside the gene matches. Germline lookup yields CDR1 SGHDT and CDR2 YYEEEE. The CDR3 bases are TGTGCCAGCAGCCTTCCCGGGACAGGGGAAGTCGGGAATGAAAAACTGTTTTTT. Its translation: CASSLPGTGEVGNEKLFF.

V usage is TRBV14 and J usage is TRBJ2-7; D is possibly TRBD1 (5 bases). Trimming shortened V by 1 base and J by 7 bases, and 14 bases separated the two germline ends. The germline V gene encodes CDR1 SGHDN and CDR2 FVKESK. The CDR3 consists of 14 residues. CDR3 protein: CASSQVPGPQEQYF. CDR3 nucleotide sequence: TGTGCCAGCAGCCAAGTCCCAGGGCCGCAAGAGCAGTACTTC.

V and J are TRBV19 and TRBJ2-1; 9 bases are shared with TRBD2. CDR1 LNHDA and CDR2 SQIVND come from the germline V gene (reference sequence). The CDR3 extends over 17 amino acids. The ends lost 1 base at V and 5 bases at J; junction bases unmatched: 9. CDR3 protein: CASSIAPPSGINNEQFF. Written as DNA, the CDR3 is TGTGCCAGTAGTATAGCGCCCCCTAGCGGGATTAACAATGAGCAGTTCTTC.

This clone has only a few counts. The chain links TRBV5-4 to TRBJ1-1; 8 bases are a match to TRBD1. The CDR3 length is 14 residues. Trimming took 4 bases from V and 4 from J; bases not matched to a gene: 6. From germline, CDR1 is SGHNT and CDR2 YYREEE (reference sequence). The CDR3 here is CASSRDRGSTEAFF. The DNA for the CDR3 is TGTGCCAGCAGCCGCGACAGGGGCAGCACTGAAGCTTTCTTT. The full variable domain, rest sourced from reference TRBV5-4 and TRBJ1-1, is ETGVTQSPTHLIKTRGQQVTLRCSSQSGHNTVSWYQQALGQGPQFIFQYYREEENGRGNFPPRFSGLQFPNYSSELNVNALELDDSALYLCASSRDRGSTEAFFGQGTRLTVV.

The chain uses TRBV19 and TRBJ2-2, with 9 bases aligning to TRBD1. Per germline, CDR1 LNHDA and CDR2 SQIVND (reference sequence). The J segment lost 0 bases and the V segment lost 3 bases, leaving 5 bases of the junction unmatched. The CDR3 extends over 17 amino acids. CDR3 sequence: CASSIRGQGANTGELFF. CDR3 nucleotide sequence: TGTGCCAGTAGTATTCGGGGACAGGGCGCGAACACCGGGGAGCTGTTTTTT.